This T cell receptor beta chain was sequenced in a study of blood T cell repertoires in COVID-19. Method: immunoSEQ multiplex PCR; TCRdb's copy keeps in-frame clones and lacks some. The sample shows fewer than 180,000 clones, around 90% of them seen only once. Sequences were obtained from peripheral blood. The sequence was collected from a woman aged 60 to 75 with active or convalescent COVID-19.

CDR3 residues: CASSPPSQGAHEQFF. The CDR3 bases are TGTGCCAGCTCACCACCGAGTCAGGGGGCGCATGAGCAGTTCTTC. The J gene is TRBJ2-1, the V gene TRBV18; 8 bases align to TRBD1. The CDR3 loop spans 15 amino acids. The junction had 6 bases not matched to a gene; V was cut back by 0 bases and J by 8 bases. Looked up from germline, CDR1 is KGHSH and CDR2 is LQKENI.